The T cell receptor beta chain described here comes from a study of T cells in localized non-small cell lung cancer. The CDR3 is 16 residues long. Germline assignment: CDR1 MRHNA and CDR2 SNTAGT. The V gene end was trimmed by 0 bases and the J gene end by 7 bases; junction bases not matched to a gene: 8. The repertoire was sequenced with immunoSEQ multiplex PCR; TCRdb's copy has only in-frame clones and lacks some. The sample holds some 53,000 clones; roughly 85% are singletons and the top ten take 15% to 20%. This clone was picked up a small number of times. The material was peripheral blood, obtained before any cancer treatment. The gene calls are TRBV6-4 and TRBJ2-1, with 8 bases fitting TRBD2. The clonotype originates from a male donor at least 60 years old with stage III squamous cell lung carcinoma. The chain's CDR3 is CASSDSVAGGSNEQFF. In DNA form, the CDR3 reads TGTGCCAGCAGTGACTCGGTGGCGGGGGGTTCGAATGAGCAGTTCTTC.